This T cell receptor (beta chain) was identified in a study of T cell responses to AZD1222 COVID-19 vaccine. Study-wide results and limits: Spike as a whole was targeted by vaccine-associated CD4 TCRs, dominant at 160-218 and 743-854. Clonal diversity was possibly underestimated, and the donors were mostly white British, with more females. Close to half of spike-specific TCRs reportedly recognize unmutated variant regions.

In this sample, this clone turned up once. Its antigen is not known. Using immunoSEQ multiplex PCR, the repertoire was profiled, and TCRdb retains in-frame clones only, with some absent. The sample carries over 130,000 clones, roughly 88% recorded once. Timing groups of about 4 and about 12 weeks for second doses were pooled. The sample consisted of peripheral blood, taken 28 days after the second AZD1222 dose. The sequence was collected from an adult who received the AZD1222 COVID-19 vaccine.

DNA of the CDR3: TGTGCCAGCAGTTTTGATTTTGATAGCAATCAGCCCCAGCATTTT. Translation gives CASSFDFDSNQPQHF. J is TRBJ1-5 and V is TRBV28; D remains ambiguous. In germline, CDR1 is MDHEN, CDR2 SYDVKM. Trimming took off 3 bases at V and 0 bases at J, with 9 bases between the two ends. CDR3 length equals 15 residues. Full variable domain (remainder filled in from reference TRBV28 and TRBJ1-5): DVKVTQSSRYLVKRTGEKVFLECVQDMDHENMFWYRQDPGLGLRLIYFSYDVKMKEKGDIPEGYSVSREKKERFSLILESASTNQTSMYLCASSFDFDSNQPQHFGDGTRLSIL.